This T cell receptor beta chain was profiled in a study of T-cell reconstitution after alpha-beta-depleted transplantation in children. Germline CDR1 DFQATT, CDR2 SNEGSKA (reference sequence). The CDR3 contains 13 residues. V lost 4 bases and J lost 6; bases outside the gene matches: 3. Unique molecular identifiers were built into the TCRbeta library. One entry per CDR3 protein results from TCRdb running MiXCR on the PCR reads. In the table there are approximately 500,000 distinct CDR3 sequences, under 12% of which are singletons. This clonotype was found many times. Its antigen is still unknown. Findings and limits, study-wide: Alpha-beta T cells about two months after transplant reportedly derived from several hundred expanded graft clones. A year post-transplant, T-cell counts and diversity derived mostly from newly produced T cells.

The chain has TRBV20-1 and TRBJ2-7, with 13 bases that match TRBD2. The clonotype comes from a child aged 2 to 15 with inherited bone marrow failure, due to receive a stem cell transplant. This sample comprised PBMCs, obtained before TCRalphabeta/CD19-depleted stem cell transplant. This chain's CDR3 is CSAILAGGLEQYF. The CDR3 DNA follows: TGCAGTGCTATACTAGCGGGAGGGCTCGAGCAGTACTTC.